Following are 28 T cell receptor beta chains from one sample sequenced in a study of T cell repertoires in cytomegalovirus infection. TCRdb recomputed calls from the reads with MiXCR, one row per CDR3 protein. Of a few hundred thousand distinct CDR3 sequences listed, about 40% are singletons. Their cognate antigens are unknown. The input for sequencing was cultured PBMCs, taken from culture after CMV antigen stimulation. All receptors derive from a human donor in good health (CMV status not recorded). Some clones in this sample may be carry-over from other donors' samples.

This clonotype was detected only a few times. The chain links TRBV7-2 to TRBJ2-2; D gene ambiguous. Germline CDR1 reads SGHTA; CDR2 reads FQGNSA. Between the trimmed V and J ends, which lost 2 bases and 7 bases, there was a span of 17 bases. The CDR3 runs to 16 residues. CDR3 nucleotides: TGTGCCAGCAGCTTAAAAGCCGTGCAGGTTGGCGGGGAGCTGTTTTTT. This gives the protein CASSLKAVQVGGELFF. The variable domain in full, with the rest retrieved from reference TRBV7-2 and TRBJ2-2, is GAGVSQSPSNKVTEKGKDVELRCDPISGHTALYWYRQSLGQGLEFLIYFQGNSAPDKSGLPSDRFSAERTGGSVSTLTIQRTQQEDSAVYLCASSLKAVQVGGELFFGEGSRLTVL.

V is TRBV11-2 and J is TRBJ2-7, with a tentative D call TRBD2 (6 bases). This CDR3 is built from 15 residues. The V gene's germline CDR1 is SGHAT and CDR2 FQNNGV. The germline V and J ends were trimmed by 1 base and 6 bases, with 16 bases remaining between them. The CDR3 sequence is CASSLGGDGISEQYF. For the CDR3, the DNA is TGTGCCAGCAGCTTAGGGGGGGACGGCATTTCCGAGCAGTACTTC.

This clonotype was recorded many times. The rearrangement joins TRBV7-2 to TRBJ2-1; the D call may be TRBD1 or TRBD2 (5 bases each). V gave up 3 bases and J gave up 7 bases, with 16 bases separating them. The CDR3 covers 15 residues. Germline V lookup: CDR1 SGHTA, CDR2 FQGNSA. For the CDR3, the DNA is TGTGCCAGCAGCTTCCGATCGGGACCAACTAATGAGCAGTTCTTC. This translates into CASSFRSGPTNEQFF.

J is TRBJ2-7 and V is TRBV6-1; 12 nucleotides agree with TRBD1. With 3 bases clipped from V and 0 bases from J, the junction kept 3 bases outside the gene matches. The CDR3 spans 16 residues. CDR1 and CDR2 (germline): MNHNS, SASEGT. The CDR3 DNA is TGTGCCAGCAGTGATCTGGGACAGGGGGCCTCCTACGAGCAGTACTTC. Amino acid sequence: CASSDLGQGASYEQYF.

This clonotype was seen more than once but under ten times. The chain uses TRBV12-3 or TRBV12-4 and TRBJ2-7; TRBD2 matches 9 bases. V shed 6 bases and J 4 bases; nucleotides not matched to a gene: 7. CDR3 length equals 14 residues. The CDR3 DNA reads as TGTGCCAGCAGGGCACTAGCGGGCCCATACGAGCAGTACTTC. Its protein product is CASRALAGPYEQYF.

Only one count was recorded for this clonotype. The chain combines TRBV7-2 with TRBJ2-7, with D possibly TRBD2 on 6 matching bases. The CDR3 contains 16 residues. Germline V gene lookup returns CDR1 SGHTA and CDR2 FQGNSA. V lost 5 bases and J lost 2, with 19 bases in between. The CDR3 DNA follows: TGTGCCAGCAGCCAAGGGAGGAGCCAATGGACCTACGAGCAGTACGTC. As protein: CASSQGRSQWTYEQYV.

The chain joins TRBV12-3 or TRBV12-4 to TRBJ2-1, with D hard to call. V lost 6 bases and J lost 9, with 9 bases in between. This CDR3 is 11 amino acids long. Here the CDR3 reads CASRELSEQFF. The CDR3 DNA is TGTGCCAGCAGAGAACTGAGTGAGCAGTTCTTC.

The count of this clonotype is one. The CDR3 here is CSTHRASTDTQYF. DNA for the CDR3: TGCAGCACGCACAGGGCGAGCACAGATACGCAGTATTTT. The chain employs TRBV20-1 and TRBJ2-3, with D possibly matching TRBD1 (6 bases). CDR1 and CDR2 (germline): DFQATT, SNEGSKA (reference sequence). The CDR3 is 13 residues long.

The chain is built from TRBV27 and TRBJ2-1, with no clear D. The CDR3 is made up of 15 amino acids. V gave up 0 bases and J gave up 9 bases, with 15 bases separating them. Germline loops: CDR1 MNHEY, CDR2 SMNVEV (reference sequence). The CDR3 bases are TGTGCCAGCAGTTTATCGTGGGAAGGAGCCGGTGAGCAGTTCTTC. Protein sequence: CASSLSWEGAGEQFF.

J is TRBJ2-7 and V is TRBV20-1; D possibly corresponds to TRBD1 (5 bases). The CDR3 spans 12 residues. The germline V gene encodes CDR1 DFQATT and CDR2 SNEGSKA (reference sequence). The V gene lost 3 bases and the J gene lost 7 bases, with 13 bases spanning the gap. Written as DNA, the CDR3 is TGCAGTGCTAGTAAGGGGCCAAGAGAGCAGTACTTC. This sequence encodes CSASKGPREQYF.

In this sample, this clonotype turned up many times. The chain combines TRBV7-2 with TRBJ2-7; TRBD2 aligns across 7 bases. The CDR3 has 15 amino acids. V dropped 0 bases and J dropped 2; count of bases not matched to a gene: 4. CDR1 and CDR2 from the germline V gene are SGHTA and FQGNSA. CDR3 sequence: CASSLAGTTTYEQYF. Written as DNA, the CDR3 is TGTGCCAGCAGCTTAGCTGGGACTACCACCTACGAGCAGTACTTC.

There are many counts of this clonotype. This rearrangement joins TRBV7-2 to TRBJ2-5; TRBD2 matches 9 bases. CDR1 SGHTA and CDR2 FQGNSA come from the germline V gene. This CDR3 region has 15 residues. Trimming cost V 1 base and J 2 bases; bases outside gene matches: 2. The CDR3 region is CASSLGGLAQETQYF. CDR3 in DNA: TGTGCCAGCAGCTTAGGAGGACTAGCGCAAGAGACCCAGTACTTC.

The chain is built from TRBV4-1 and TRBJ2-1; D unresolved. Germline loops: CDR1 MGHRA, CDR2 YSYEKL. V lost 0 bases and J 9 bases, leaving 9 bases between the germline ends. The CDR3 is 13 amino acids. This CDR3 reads CASSQDRWREQFF. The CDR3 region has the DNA TGCGCCAGCAGCCAAGATCGATGGCGTGAGCAGTTCTTC.

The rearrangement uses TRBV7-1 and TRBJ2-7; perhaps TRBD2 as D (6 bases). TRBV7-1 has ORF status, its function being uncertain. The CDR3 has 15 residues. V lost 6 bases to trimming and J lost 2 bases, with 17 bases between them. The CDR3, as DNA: TGTGCCAGCAGGACAACTACCGGGACTGCCTACGAGCAGTACTTC. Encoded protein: CASRTTTGTAYEQYF.

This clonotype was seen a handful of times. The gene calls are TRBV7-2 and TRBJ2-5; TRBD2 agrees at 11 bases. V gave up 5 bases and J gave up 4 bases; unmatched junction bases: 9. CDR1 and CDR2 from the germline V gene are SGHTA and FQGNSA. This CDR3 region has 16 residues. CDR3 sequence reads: CASSILGTSGRETQYF. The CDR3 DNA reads TGTGCCAGCAGCATATTGGGGACTAGCGGTCGAGAGACCCAGTACTTC.

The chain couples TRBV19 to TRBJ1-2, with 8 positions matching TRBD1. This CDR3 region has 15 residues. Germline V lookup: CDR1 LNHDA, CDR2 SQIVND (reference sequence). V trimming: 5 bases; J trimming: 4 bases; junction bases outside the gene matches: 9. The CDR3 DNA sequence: TGTGCCAGTAGTTCCGGGACAGGTTACCTCTATGGCTACACCTTC. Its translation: CASSSGTGYLYGYTF.

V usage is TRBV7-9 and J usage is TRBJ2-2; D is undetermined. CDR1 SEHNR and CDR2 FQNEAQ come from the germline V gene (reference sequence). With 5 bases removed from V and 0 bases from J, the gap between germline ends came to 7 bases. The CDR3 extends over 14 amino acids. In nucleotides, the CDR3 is TGTGCCAGCAGCACCTTTCCGAACACCGGGGAGCTGTTTTTT. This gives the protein CASSTFPNTGELFF.

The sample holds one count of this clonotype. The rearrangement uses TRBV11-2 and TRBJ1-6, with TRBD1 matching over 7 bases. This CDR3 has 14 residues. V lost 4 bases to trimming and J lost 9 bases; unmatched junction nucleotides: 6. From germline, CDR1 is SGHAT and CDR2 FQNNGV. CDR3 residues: CASSSQGYFSPLHF. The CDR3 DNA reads TGTGCCAGCAGCTCACAGGGGTACTTTTCACCCCTCCACTTT. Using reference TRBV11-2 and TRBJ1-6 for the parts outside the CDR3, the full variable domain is EAGVAQSPRYKIIEKRQSVAFWCNPISGHATLYWYQQILGQGPKLLIQFQNNGVVDDSQLPKDRFSAERLKGVDSTLKIQPAKLEDSAVYLCASSSQGYFSPLHFGNGTRLTVT.

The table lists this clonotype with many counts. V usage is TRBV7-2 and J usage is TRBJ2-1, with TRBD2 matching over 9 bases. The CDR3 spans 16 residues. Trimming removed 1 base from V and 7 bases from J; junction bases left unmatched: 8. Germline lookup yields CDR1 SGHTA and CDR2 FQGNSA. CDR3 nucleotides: TGTGCCAGCAGCTTAGGGGGCGGGAGGGCGGTAAATGAGCAGTTCTTC. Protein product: CASSLGGGRAVNEQFF.

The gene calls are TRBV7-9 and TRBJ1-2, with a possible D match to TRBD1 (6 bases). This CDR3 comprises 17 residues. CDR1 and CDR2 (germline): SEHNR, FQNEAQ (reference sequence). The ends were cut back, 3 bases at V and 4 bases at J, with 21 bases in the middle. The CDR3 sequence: CASSFGVRDKGPYGYTF. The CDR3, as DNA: TGTGCCAGCAGCTTTGGTGTAAGGGACAAGGGCCCCTATGGCTACACCTTC. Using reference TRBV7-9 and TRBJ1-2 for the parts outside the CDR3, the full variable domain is DTGVSQNPRHKITKRGQNVTFRCDPISEHNRLYWYRQTLGQGPEFLTYFQNEAQLEKSRLLSDRFSAERPKGSFSTLEIQRTEQGDSAMYLCASSFGVRDKGPYGYTFGSGTRLTVV.

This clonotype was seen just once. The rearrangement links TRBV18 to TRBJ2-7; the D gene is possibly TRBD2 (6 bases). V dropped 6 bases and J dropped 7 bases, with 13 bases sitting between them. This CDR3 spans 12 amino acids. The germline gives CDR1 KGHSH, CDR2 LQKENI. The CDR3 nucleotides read TGTGCCAGCTCTCCAGGAGGGGAAGAGCAGTACTTC. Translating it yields CASSPGGEEQYF.

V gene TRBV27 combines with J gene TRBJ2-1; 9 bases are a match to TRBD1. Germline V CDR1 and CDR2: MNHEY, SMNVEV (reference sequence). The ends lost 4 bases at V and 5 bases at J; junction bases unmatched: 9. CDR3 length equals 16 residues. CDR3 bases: TGTGCCAGCAGTTACACCGGGACAGGGAGCAACAATGAGCAGTTCTTC. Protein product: CASSYTGTGSNNEQFF.

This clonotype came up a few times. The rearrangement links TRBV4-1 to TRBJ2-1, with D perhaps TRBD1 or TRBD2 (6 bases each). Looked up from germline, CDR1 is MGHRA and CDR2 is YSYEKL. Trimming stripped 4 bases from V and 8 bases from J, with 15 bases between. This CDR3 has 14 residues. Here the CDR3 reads CASSLLTGGDEQFF. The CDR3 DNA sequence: TGCGCCAGCAGCCTACTAACCGGGGGCGATGAGCAGTTCTTC.

The CDR3 region has the DNA TGTGCCAGCAGCCCCGAGGGTTCCGTGTACAATGAGCAGTTCTTC. Amino acids: CASSPEGSVYNEQFF. The chain has TRBV11-2 and TRBJ2-1, with D maybe TRBD2 (5 bases). Germline V gene lookup returns CDR1 SGHAT and CDR2 FQNNGV. The CDR3 is 15 residues long. V dropped 5 bases and J dropped 4 bases, with 15 bases sitting between them.

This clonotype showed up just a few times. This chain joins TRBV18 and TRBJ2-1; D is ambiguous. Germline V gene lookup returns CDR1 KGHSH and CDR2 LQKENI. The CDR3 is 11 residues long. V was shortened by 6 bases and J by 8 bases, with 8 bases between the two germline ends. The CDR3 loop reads CASSPADEQFF. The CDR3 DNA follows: TGTGCCAGCTCCCCGGCAGATGAGCAGTTCTTC.

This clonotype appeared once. As DNA, the CDR3 is TGTGCCACCAGCAGAGTTCGAAGTGATATGAACACTGAAGCTTTCTTT. Residues: CATSRVRSDMNTEAFF. V gene TRBV15 combines with J gene TRBJ1-1; D remains unclear. CDR3 size: 16 residues. The ends were cut back, 1 base at V and 0 bases at J, with 12 bases in the middle. Germline loops: CDR1 LNHNV, CDR2 YYDKDF (reference sequence).

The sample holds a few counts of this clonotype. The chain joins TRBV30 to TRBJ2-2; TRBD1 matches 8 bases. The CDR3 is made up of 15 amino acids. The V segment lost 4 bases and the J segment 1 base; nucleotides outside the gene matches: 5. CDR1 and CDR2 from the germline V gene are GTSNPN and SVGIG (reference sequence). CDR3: CAWKRTGKNTGELFF. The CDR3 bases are TGTGCCTGGAAGAGGACAGGGAAGAACACCGGGGAGCTGTTTTTT.

CDR3 sequence (DNA): TGTGCCAGCAGAAGGGGGCCTGGTCAGCCCCAGCATTTT. Translated: CASRRGPGQPQHF. This chain connects TRBV6-5 to TRBJ1-5, with 7 nucleotides matching TRBD1. The CDR3 loop spans 13 amino acids. CDR1 and CDR2 (germline): MNHEY, SVGAGI. The V gene end was trimmed by 6 bases and the J gene end by 6 bases; junction bases not matched to a gene: 5.